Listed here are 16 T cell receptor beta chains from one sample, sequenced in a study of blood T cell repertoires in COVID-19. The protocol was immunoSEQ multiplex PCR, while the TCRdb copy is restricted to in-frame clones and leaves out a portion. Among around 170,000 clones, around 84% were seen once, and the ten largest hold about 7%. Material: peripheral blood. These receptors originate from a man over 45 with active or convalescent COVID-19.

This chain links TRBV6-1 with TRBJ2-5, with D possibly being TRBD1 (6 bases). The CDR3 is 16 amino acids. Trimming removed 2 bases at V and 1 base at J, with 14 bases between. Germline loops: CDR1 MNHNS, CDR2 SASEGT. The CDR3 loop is CASSEMAGVAQETQYF. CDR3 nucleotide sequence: TGTGCCAGCAGTGAAATGGCAGGGGTGGCCCAAGAGACCCAGTACTTC.

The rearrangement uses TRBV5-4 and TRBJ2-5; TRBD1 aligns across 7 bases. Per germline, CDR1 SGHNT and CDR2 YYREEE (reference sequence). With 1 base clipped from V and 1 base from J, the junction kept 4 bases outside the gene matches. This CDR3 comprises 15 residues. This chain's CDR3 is CASSLPWDSQETQYF. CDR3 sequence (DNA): TGTGCCAGCAGCTTGCCCTGGGACAGCCAAGAGACCCAGTACTTC. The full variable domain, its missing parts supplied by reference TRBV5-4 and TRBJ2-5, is ETGVTQSPTHLIKTRGQQVTLRCSSQSGHNTVSWYQQALGQGPQFIFQYYREEENGRGNFPPRFSGLQFPNYSSELNVNALELDDSALYLCASSLPWDSQETQYFGPGTRLLVL.

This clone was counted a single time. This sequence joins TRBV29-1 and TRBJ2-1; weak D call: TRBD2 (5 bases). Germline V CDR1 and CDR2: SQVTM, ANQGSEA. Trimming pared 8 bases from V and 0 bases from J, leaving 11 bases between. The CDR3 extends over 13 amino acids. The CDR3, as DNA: TGCAGCCGTCGGGGTTGCTCCTACAATGAGCAGTTCTTC. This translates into CSRRGCSYNEQFF.

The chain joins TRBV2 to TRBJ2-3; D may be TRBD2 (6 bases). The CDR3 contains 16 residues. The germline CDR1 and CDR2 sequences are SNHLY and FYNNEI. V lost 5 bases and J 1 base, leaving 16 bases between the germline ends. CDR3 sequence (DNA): TGTGCCAGCAGTTCCGCGGGGATGAGCGGCACAGATACGCAGTATTTT. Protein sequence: CASSSAGMSGTDTQYF.

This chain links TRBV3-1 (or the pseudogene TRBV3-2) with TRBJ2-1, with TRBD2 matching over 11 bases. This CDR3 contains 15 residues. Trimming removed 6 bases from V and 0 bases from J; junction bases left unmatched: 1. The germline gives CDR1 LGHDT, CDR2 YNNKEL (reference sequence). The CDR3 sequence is CASRTSGTSYNEQFF. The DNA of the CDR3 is TGTGCCAGCAGGACTAGCGGGACCTCCTACAATGAGCAGTTCTTC.

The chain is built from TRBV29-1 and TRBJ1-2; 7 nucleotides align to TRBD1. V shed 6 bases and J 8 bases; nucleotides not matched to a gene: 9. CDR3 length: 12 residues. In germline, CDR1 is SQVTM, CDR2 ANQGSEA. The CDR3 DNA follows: TGCAGCGTCAGGGGGATGGCGGTCGGCTACACCTTC. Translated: CSVRGMAVGYTF.

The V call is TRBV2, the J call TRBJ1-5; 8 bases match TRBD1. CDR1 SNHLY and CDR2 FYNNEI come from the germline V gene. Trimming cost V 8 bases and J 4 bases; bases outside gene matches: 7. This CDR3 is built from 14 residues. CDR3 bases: TGTGCCAGCGTCGAGACAGGGGTAAATCAGCCCCAGCATTTT. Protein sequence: CASVETGVNQPQHF. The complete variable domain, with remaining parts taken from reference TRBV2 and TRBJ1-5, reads EPEVTQTPSHQVTQMGQEVILRCVPISNHLYFYWYRQILGQKVEFLVSFYNNEISEKSEIFDDQFSVERPDGSNFTLKIRSTKLEDSAMYFCASVETGVNQPQHFGDGTRLSIL.

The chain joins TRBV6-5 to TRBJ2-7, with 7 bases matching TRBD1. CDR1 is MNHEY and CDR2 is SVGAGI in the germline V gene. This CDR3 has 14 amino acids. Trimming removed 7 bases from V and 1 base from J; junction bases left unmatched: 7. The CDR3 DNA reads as TGTGCCAGCAATCAGCCGGGACAGTCCTACGAGCAGTACTTC. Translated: CASNQPGQSYEQYF.

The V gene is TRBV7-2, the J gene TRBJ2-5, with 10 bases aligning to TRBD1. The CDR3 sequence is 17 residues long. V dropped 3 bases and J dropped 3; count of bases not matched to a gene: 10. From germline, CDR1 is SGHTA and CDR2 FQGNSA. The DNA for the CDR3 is TGTGCCAGCAGCTTTGGCCCTAGACAGGGGGCGAAAGAGACCCAGTACTTC. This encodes CASSFGPRQGAKETQYF. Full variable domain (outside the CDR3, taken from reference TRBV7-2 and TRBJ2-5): GAGVSQSPSNKVTEKGKDVELRCDPISGHTALYWYRQSLGQGLEFLIYFQGNSAPDKSGLPSDRFSAERTGGSVSTLTIQRTQQEDSAVYLCASSFGPRQGAKETQYFGPGTRLLVL.

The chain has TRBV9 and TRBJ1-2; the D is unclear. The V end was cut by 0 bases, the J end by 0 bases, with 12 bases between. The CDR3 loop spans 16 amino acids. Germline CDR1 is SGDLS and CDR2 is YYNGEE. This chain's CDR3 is CASSVAGTVPNYGYTF. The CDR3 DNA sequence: TGTGCCAGCAGCGTAGCTGGTACAGTACCTAACTATGGCTACACCTTC.

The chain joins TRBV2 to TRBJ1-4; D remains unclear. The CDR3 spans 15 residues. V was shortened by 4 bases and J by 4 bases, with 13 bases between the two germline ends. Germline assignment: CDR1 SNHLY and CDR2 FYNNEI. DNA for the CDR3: TGTGCCAGCAGTGCTCGTTATGGGAGTAATGAAAAACTGTTTTTT. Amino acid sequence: CASSARYGSNEKLFF.

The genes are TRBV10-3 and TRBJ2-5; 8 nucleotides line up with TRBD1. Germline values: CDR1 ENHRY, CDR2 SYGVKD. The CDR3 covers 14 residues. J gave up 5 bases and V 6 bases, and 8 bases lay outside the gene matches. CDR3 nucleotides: TGTGCCATCAGCGGGAACGGACAGGGTGAGACCCAGTACTTC. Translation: CAISGNGQGETQYF.

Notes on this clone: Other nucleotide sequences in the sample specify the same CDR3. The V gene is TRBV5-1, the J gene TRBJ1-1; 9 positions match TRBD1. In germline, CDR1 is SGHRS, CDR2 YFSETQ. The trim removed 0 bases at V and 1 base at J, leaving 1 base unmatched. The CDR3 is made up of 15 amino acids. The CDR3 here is CASSLEGQGNTEAFF. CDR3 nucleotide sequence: TGCGCCAGCAGCTTGGAGGGACAGGGGAACACTGAAGCTTTCTTT.

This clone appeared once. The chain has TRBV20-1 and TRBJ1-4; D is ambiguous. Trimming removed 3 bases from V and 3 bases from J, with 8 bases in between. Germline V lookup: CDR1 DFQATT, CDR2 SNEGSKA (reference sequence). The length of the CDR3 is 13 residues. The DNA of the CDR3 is TGCAGTGCTAGTAAACAGCCTAATGAAAAACTGTTTTTT. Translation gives CSASKQPNEKLFF.

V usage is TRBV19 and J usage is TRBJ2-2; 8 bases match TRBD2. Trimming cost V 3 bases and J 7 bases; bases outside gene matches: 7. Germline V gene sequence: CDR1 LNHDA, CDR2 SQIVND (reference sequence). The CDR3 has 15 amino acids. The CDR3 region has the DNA TGTGCCAGTAGTATTAGTAGCGGGGCCATCGGGGAGCTGTTTTTT. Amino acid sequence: CASSISSGAIGELFF.

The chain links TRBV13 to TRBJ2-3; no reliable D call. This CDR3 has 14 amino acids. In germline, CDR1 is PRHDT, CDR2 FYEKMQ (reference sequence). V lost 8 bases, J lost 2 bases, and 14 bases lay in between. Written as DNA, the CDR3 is TGTGCCAGCCCTACCGACAACGCCACAGATACGCAGTATTTT. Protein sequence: CASPTDNATDTQYF. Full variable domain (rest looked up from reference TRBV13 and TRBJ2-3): AAGVIQSPRHLIKEKRETATLKCYPIPRHDTVYWYQQGPGQDPQFLISFYEKMQSDKGSIPDRFSAQQFSDYHSELNMSSLELGDSALYFCASPTDNATDTQYFGPGTRLTVL.